A selection of T cell receptor beta chains follows, all from one sample in a study of blood T cell repertoires in COVID-19. The protocol was immunoSEQ multiplex PCR, while the TCRdb copy is restricted to in-frame clones and leaves out a portion. The table includes fewer than 120,000 clones, around 79% detected once. Specimen: peripheral blood. Every receptor here comes from an elderly woman with active or convalescent COVID-19. Both conserved end residues are part of each CDR3. A D gene is named only where the DNA matches it firmly. Where a row states a size, it is once, few, many or the class of an expanded clone; other rows omit it.

once TRBJ2-5 TRBD2 TRBV5-1 TGCGCCAGCAGCTTGGAACTAGCGCAAGGAGAGACCCAGTACTTC CASSLELAQGETQYF
once TRBJ2-7 TRBD1 TRBV28 TGTGCCAGCAGTTTGTGGGACAGTTACTCCTACGAGCAGTACTTC CASSLWDSYSYEQYF
NA TRBJ1-2 TRBD1 TRBV5-6 TGTGCCAGCAGCGCACTCCGGGACAGGGGAGGCAAATTTTTCGGCTACACCTTC CASSALRDRGGKFFGYTF
NA TRBJ2-7 TRBD2 TRBV18 TGTGCCAGCTCGCCCGGACTAGCGGGGACTACTTGGGAGCAGTACTTC CASSPGLAGTTWEQYF
NA TRBJ2-2 NA TRBV5-1 TGCGCCAGCAGCTTACAGGCCAACACCGGGGAGCTGTTTTTT CASSLQANTGELFF
NA TRBJ2-1 NA TRBV10-3 TGTGCCATCAGCACCCGATCCGGTAAGAACTACAATGAGCAGTTCTTC CAISTRSGKNYNEQFF
NA TRBJ1-5 NA TRBV28 TGTGCCAGCAGTTCCCTCGTTGTTGGGCAGGTCAATCAGCCCCAGCATTTT CASSSLVVGQVNQPQHF
NA TRBJ2-1 TRBD2 TRBV18 TGTGCCAGCTCACTAATTGCGGGAGGCACCTACAATGAGCAGTTCTTC CASSLIAGGTYNEQFF
NA TRBJ1-6 NA TRBV28 TGTGCCAGCAGCCTCCTCGGTATTGGTTCACCCCTCCACTTT CASSLLGIGSPLHF
NA TRBJ1-2 NA TRBV7-2 TGTGCCAGCAGCTTAGGGGCGTGGGCCGAATATGGCTACACCTTC CASSLGAWAEYGYTF
few TRBJ1-2 NA TRBV24-1 TGTGCCACCAGTGATTTAGTGCGGGGCTACACCTTC CATSDLVRGYTF
NA TRBJ1-1 NA TRBV29-1 TGCAGCGTTGGCCTAACGGTGAACACTGAAGCTTTCTTT CSVGLTVNTEAFF
NA TRBJ1-1 NA TRBV29-1 TGCAGCGTTGCCAGGAACACTGAAGCTTTCTTT CSVARNTEAFF
NA TRBJ1-4 NA TRBV5-6 TGTGCCAGCAGCTTAGGCGGGGCTAATGAAAAACTGTTTTTT CASSLGGANEKLFF
few TRBJ2-1 NA TRBV10-2 TGCGCCAGCAGTGAGATAGCCCCTTGGGTATACAATGAGCAGTTCTTC CASSEIAPWVYNEQFF
NA TRBJ2-1 TRBD2 TRBV6-6 TGTGCCAGCAGTTACCTACCCGGACTAGCGGGGGAGCAGTTCTTC CASSYLPGLAGEQFF
few TRBJ2-3 TRBD1 TRBV5-4 TGTGCCAGCAGCTGGACAGGACACGGAGATACGCAGTATTTT CASSWTGHGDTQYF
NA TRBJ1-1 TRBD1 TRBV6-2/TRBV6-3 TGTGCCAGCAGCCTACAGGGGGGGTACACTGAAGCTTTCTTT CASSLQGGYTEAFF
once TRBJ1-5 NA TRBV2 TGTGCCAGCAGTGAGGGAGGGGGCAATCAGCCCCAGCATTTT CASSEGGGNQPQHF
NA TRBJ2-7 NA TRBV7-3 TGTGCCAGCAGCTTAGGGGCCAGCGCGCTCTACGAGCAGTACTTC CASSLGASALYEQYF
NA TRBJ2-4 TRBD2 TRBV4-1 TGCGCCAGCAGCCAAGGCGGACTAGCGGGAGGGGTCATTCAGTACTTC CASSQGGLAGGVIQYF
NA TRBJ2-5 NA TRBV5-1 TGCGCCAGCAGCTTGAGGCGGGACCAAGAGACCCAGTACTTC CASSLRRDQETQYF
once TRBJ2-1 NA TRBV29-1 TGCAGCGCCCCTGGTGGGGGCAGAACGAATGAGCAGTTCTTC CSAPGGGRTNEQFF
NA TRBJ2-3 NA TRBV6-1 TGTGCCAGCAGTGAATACGGGGATCGCACAGATACGCAGTATTTT CASSEYGDRTDTQYF
NA TRBJ2-1 TRBD1 TRBV9 TGTGCCAGCAGCGCCCACGGACAGGGGGCCGATGAGCAGTTCTTC CASSAHGQGADEQFF
once TRBJ2-7 NA TRBV28 TGTGCCAGCAGTTTTCTGGGCGGGGCCGGATCCGAGCAGTACTTC CASSFLGGAGSEQYF
once TRBJ1-2 NA TRBV5-1 TGCGCCAGCAGCTTGTACTCAGGGAATGGCTACACCTTC CASSLYSGNGYTF
NA TRBJ2-7 NA TRBV18 TGTGCCAGCTCACCGTTTGGGGGGTCTGCCTACGAGCAGTACTTC CASSPFGGSAYEQYF
NA TRBJ2-3 TRBD1 TRBV5-4 TGTGCCAGCAGCTCCGGGACAGGGGTTCTCCTAGATACGCAGTATTTT CASSSGTGVLLDTQYF
NA TRBJ1-2 NA TRBV12-3/TRBV12-4 TGTGCCAGCAGTTTCGGACAGAGCTATGGCTACACCTTC CASSFGQSYGYTF
NA TRBJ2-2 NA TRBV12-5 TGTGCTAGTGGTTTCGTCACCGGGGAGCTGTTTTTT CASGFVTGELFF
NA TRBJ2-7 NA TRBV4-1 TGCGCCAGCAGCCAAGCTCCGGGCTACGAGCAGTACTTC CASSQAPGYEQYF
NA TRBJ2-3 TRBD2 TRBV9 TGTGCCAGCAGCCTCTCCGGGACTAGCGGTATCACAGATACGCAGTATTTT CASSLSGTSGITDTQYF
NA TRBJ1-2 NA TRBV18 TGTGCCAGCTCACCAGGGGCCTACGGCGATGGCTACACCTTC CASSPGAYGDGYTF